These T cell receptor beta chains were read from a single sample in a study of CD8 T cells in ankylosing spondylitis. TCRdb passed the 5' RACE reads through MiXCR, listing each CDR3 protein once. The repertoire has about 160,000 distinct CDR3 sequences, 9.8% of them found once; the top ten carry about 16%. The sequenced material came from blood, either unsorted or a sorted T cell fraction (not recorded which). These receptors came from a female donor with ankylosing spondylitis or in good health (not recorded which). The CDR3 runs from the conserved cysteine through the conserved F or W. The order of the fields is V gene, J gene, clone size, D gene, CDR3 protein, CDR3 DNA. A D gene is named only where the DNA matches it firmly. Not every row has a clone size; where given, it reads once, few, many or a size class.

>TRBV4-3|TRBJ2-1|few|TRBD1
CASSHVQGAFGNEQFF
TGCGCCAGCAGCCACGTTCAGGGGGCCTTTGGAAATGAGCAGTTCTTC
>TRBV12-3/TRBV12-4|TRBJ2-4|many|TRBD1
CASSSTGGIAKNIQYF
TGTGCCAGCAGTTCCACAGGGGGGATTGCCAAAAACATTCAGTACTTC
>TRBV6-5|TRBJ2-5|-|TRBD2
CASSFSGPKGETQYF
TGTGCCAGCAGTTTTAGCGGGCCGAAAGGAGAGACCCAGTACTTC
>TRBV29-1|TRBJ2-7|many|TRBD2
CSVLPSGGYEQYF
TGCAGCGTTCTCCCTAGCGGGGGCTACGAGCAGTACTTC
>TRBV12-3/TRBV12-4|TRBJ2-5|few|TRBD1
CASSHRQGQETQYF
TGTGCCAGCAGTCACAGACAGGGCCAAGAGACCCAGTACTTC
>TRBV7-2|TRBJ2-7|many|-
CASSLAIGYEQYF
TGTGCCAGCAGCTTAGCGATTGGTTACGAGCAGTACTTC
>TRBV5-1|TRBJ2-3|medium-sized|-
CASSGLGDTQYF
TGCGCCAGCAGCGGGCTGGGGGATACGCAGTATTTT
>TRBV7-2|TRBJ2-1|many|-
CASSFYDNEQFF
TGTGCCAGCAGCTTTTACGACAATGAGCAGTTCTTC
>TRBV7-2|TRBJ2-7|many|TRBD1
CASSLGGTGVYEQYF
TGTGCCAGCAGCTTAGGGGGGACAGGTGTCTACGAGCAGTACTTC
>TRBV4-1|TRBJ1-1|-|-
CASSQPGPMNTEAFF
TGCGCCAGCAGCCAGCCCGGACCGATGAACACTGAAGCTTTCTTT
>TRBV25-1|TRBJ1-1|many|-
CASSEVSNTEAFF
TGTGCCAGCAGTGAAGTTAGCAACACTGAAGCTTTCTTT
>TRBV2|TRBJ2-7|-|-
CASNGYEQYF
TGTGCCAGCAACGGCTACGAGCAGTACTTC
>TRBV9|TRBJ2-7|-|TRBD2
CASSGTRGREQYF
TGTGCCAGCTCCGGGACTAGGGGCCGGGAGCAGTACTTC
>TRBV2|TRBJ2-1|many|-
CASSSTGNEQFF
TGTGCCAGCAGCTCTACAGGGAATGAGCAGTTCTTC
>TRBV29-1|TRBJ2-5|-|-
CSGQEALQETQYF
TGCAGCGGCCAGGAGGCGCTCCAAGAGACCCAGTACTTC
>TRBV6-1|TRBJ2-1|few|-
CASSGSGGPPDEQFF
TGTGCCAGCAGTGGAAGTGGAGGGCCCCCCGATGAGCAGTTCTTC
>TRBV20-1|TRBJ2-1|few|TRBD2
CSARDPRGPTSGYYNEQFF
TGCAGTGCTAGAGACCCCCGGGGGCCGACTAGCGGGTATTACAATGAGCAGTTCTTC
>TRBV28|TRBJ2-7|-|TRBD2
CASSSDDGREDEQYF
TGTGCCAGCAGTTCGGATGACGGGAGGGAGGACGAGCAGTACTTC
>TRBV9|TRBJ2-1|few|TRBD2
CASSPPFGGRGLYEQFF
TGTGCCAGCAGCCCCCCTTTTGGCGGGAGAGGGCTTTATGAGCAGTTCTTC
>TRBV7-6|TRBJ2-7|-|TRBD1
CASARDSSYEQYF
TGTGCCAGTGCCCGGGACAGCTCCTACGAGCAGTACTTC
>TRBV27|TRBJ2-2|few|-
CASGISGTRVSGELFF
TGTGCCAGCGGAATTTCCGGAACGAGGGTGTCCGGGGAGCTGTTTTTT
>TRBV11-2|TRBJ2-5|few|TRBD1
CASSLDFRDRGRETQYF
TGTGCCAGCAGCTTAGATTTCAGGGACAGGGGGCGGGAGACCCAGTACTTC
>TRBV7-8|TRBJ2-3|-|TRBD2
CASSRPPISGSADTQYF
TGTGCCAGCAGCCGCCCCCCTATTAGCGGGAGCGCAGATACGCAGTATTTT
>TRBV5-1|TRBJ2-7|-|TRBD2
CASSLLGLDSDEQYF
TGCGCCAGCAGCTTGTTGGGACTAGACTCAGACGAGCAGTACTTC
>TRBV29-1|TRBJ1-1|few|TRBD1
CSVGTGFFF
TGCAGCGTTGGGACAGGGTTTTTCTTT
>TRBV9|TRBJ2-6|-|-
CASSVVPGGANVLTF
TGTGCCAGCAGCGTGGTGCCTGGTGGGGCCAACGTCCTGACTTTC
>TRBV20-1|TRBJ2-7|many|TRBD1
CSARPGTGGMSEQYF
TGCAGTGCTAGACCAGGGACAGGGGGAATGAGCGAGCAGTACTTC
>TRBV7-9|TRBJ2-1|few|-
CASSRVAINEQFF
TGTGCCAGCAGCCGGGTGGCGATCAATGAGCAGTTCTTC
>TRBV5-1|TRBJ2-7|many|TRBD1
CASSLGVQGAYEQYF
TGCGCCAGCAGCTTGGGGGTCCAGGGGGCCTACGAGCAGTACTTC
>TRBV20-1|TRBJ1-4|-|-
CSARSIAVVNEKLFF
TGCAGTGCTAGAAGTATAGCAGTCGTCAATGAAAAACTGTTTTTT
>TRBV6-1|TRBJ1-1|many|-
CASSQWNIPEAFF
TGTGCCAGCAGTCAATGGAATATTCCTGAAGCTTTCTTT
>TRBV5-1|TRBJ2-7|-|-
CASRLTGNPLMRWYF
TGCGCCAGCAGGCTCACAGGGAACCCCCTCATGAGATGGTACTTC
>TRBV28|TRBJ1-5|-|-
CASHPSGIQPQHF
TGTGCCAGCCATCCCTCGGGTATTCAGCCCCAGCATTTT
>TRBV5-1|TRBJ2-2|few|TRBD1
CASSSAPGTGANTGELFF
TGCGCCAGCAGCTCCGCGCCGGGGACAGGGGCCAACACCGGGGAGCTGTTTTTT
>TRBV2|TRBJ2-2|few|-
CASLGPGELFF
TGTGCCAGCCTGGGACCCGGGGAGCTGTTTTTT
>TRBV6-5|TRBJ2-7|-|-
CASSLTDGGRSYEQYF
TGTGCCAGCAGTTTAACGGATGGGGGACGGTCCTACGAGCAGTACTTC
>TRBV15|TRBJ1-4|many|-
CATAVEPFNEKLFF
TGTGCCACCGCCGTTGAACCCTTTAATGAAAAACTGTTTTTT
>TRBV4-3|TRBJ2-1|few|-
CASSPMSGLSVEQFF
TGCGCCAGCAGCCCGATGTCGGGACTGTCCGTAGAGCAGTTCTTC
>TRBV6-2/TRBV6-3|TRBJ2-7|-|-
CASSYPQEQYF
TGTGCCAGCAGTTACCCTCAGGAGCAGTACTTC
>TRBV9|TRBJ2-7|many|-
CASSVDNKPYEQYF
TGTGCCAGCAGCGTAGACAATAAACCCTACGAGCAGTACTTC
>TRBV7-6|TRBJ2-3|few|TRBD2
CASSPSIATSGDTDTQYF
TGTGCCAGCAGCCCCTCGATCGCGACTAGCGGGGACACAGATACGCAGTATTTT
>TRBV10-3|TRBJ2-1|-|TRBD2
CATTLAESYNEQFF
TGTGCCACGACACTAGCGGAGTCTTACAATGAGCAGTTCTTC
>TRBV5-1|TRBJ2-1|many|-
CASSLVPGREQFF
TGCGCCAGCAGCTTGGTTCCGGGGCGTGAGCAGTTCTTC
>TRBV9|TRBJ2-7|few|-
CASSAGLTAWEQYF
TGTGCCAGCAGCGCCGGGCTTACCGCTTGGGAGCAGTACTTC
>TRBV5-1|TRBJ1-4|few|-
CASSLAGGRGEKLFF
TGCGCCAGCAGCTTGGCCGGGGGCAGGGGTGAAAAACTGTTTTTT
>TRBV6-2/TRBV6-3|TRBJ2-7|once|-
CASTELEGSYEQYF
TGTGCCAGCACCGAACTCGAGGGATCGTACGAGCAGTACTTC
>TRBV4-1|TRBJ1-1|-|-
CASSHYFSDSNTEAFF
TGCGCCAGCAGCCACTATTTTTCGGACAGCAACACTGAAGCTTTCTTT
>TRBV6-2/TRBV6-3|TRBJ2-1|-|-
CASSSGLFGSYNEQFF
TGTGCCAGCAGTTCGGGCCTCTTTGGTTCCTACAATGAGCAGTTCTTC
>TRBV6-1|TRBJ2-7|many|TRBD2
CASSPGTSTEQYF
TGTGCCAGCAGCCCCGGGACTAGCACCGAGCAGTACTTC
>TRBV9|TRBJ2-7|-|-
CASSGGDTYEQYF
TGTGCCAGCAGCGGGGGGGATACCTACGAGCAGTACTTC
>TRBV7-6|TRBJ2-7|many|TRBD1
CASSSSGTGYEQYF
TGTGCCAGCAGCTCCTCCGGGACAGGCTACGAGCAGTACTTC
>TRBV25-1|TRBJ2-3|few|-
CASSEGGVRSTQYF
TGTGCCAGCAGTGAGGGCGGGGTCCGGAGTACGCAGTATTTT
>TRBV27|TRBJ2-2|many|-
CASSPSNLGRGRELFF
TGTGCCAGCAGTCCGTCTAATTTAGGGCGGGGCCGGGAGCTGTTTTTT
>TRBV27|TRBJ2-1|-|-
CATWPRGNSQVVEQFF
TGTGCCACCTGGCCGCGGGGCAACTCCCAAGTGGTTGAGCAGTTCTTC
>TRBV11-2|TRBJ2-7|many|-
CASSLLGGATYEQYF
TGTGCCAGCAGCTTATTGGGGGGGGCAACCTACGAGCAGTACTTC
>TRBV6-1|TRBJ2-7|few|-
CASSEPLEGQGSYEQYF
TGTGCCAGCAGTGAGCCCCTCGAGGGGCAGGGGTCATACGAGCAGTACTTC